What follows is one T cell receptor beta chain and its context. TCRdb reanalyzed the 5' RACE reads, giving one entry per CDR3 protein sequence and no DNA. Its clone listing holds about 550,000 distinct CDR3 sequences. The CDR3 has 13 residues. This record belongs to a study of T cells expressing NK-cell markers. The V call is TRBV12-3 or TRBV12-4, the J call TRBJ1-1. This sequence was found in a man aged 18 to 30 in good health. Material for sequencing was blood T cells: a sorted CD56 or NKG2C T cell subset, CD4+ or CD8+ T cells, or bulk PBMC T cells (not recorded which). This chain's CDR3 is CASSPLTNTEAFF.